The 4 T cell receptor beta chains presented below share a single source sample, sequenced in a study of blood T cell repertoires in COVID-19 (dated by TCRdb to 2020 to 2021). The library was built by means of the immunoSEQ multiplex PCR assay. This immuneACCESS table, as held by TCRdb, lists in-frame sequences with V and J called but not all clones. Of the missing ones, under half trace to an unresolved V gene in checked studies; the others have no known cause. The sample table shows 150,000 to 200,000 clones, and 90% are seen once. The top ten hold 15% to 20% of the sample. The specimen was peripheral blood. The receptors here all came from a man aged 55 to 70 with active or convalescent COVID-19.

The rearrangement uses TRBV27 and TRBJ2-3; 11 positions match TRBD2. V lost 5 bases to trimming and J lost 6 bases; unmatched junction nucleotides: 7. Per germline, CDR1 MNHEY and CDR2 SMNVEV (reference sequence). The CDR3 sequence is 15 residues long. CDR3 residues: CASSVAGGPRDTQYF. CDR3 nucleotide sequence: TGTGCCAGCAGTGTAGCGGGAGGGCCTCGCGATACGCAGTATTTT.

This clone was seen only once. The chain couples TRBV5-1 to TRBJ1-1; tentatively, D is TRBD1 (5 bases). There are 14 residues in the CDR3. Germline values: CDR1 SGHRS, CDR2 YFSETQ. With 3 bases removed from V and 1 base from J, the gap between germline ends came to 10 bases. CDR3 DNA: TGCGCCAGCAGCTCACTGACAGCGAACACTGAAGCTTTCTTT. Translated: CASSSLTANTEAFF.

The chain employs TRBV19 and TRBJ1-2; possible D gene TRBD1, 5 bases. The CDR3 covers 15 residues. Trimming left V 4 bases short and J 4 bases short, with 16 bases between. Germline V gene data show CDR1 as LNHDA and CDR2 as SQIVND (reference sequence). CDR3 residues: CASSSPLQGTYGYTF. As DNA, the CDR3 is TGTGCCAGTAGTAGCCCATTGCAGGGTACCTATGGCTACACCTTC.

The genes are TRBV7-8 and TRBJ1-3, with D maybe TRBD1 (6 bases). V was shortened by 3 bases and J by 4 bases, with 16 bases between the two germline ends. The CDR3 is 16 residues long. Germline V lookup: CDR1 SGHVS, CDR2 FQNEAQ. The CDR3 sequence is CASSFSGRGAGNTIYF. CDR3 in DNA: TGTGCCAGCAGCTTCTCGGGCAGGGGCGCCGGAAACACCATATATTTT.